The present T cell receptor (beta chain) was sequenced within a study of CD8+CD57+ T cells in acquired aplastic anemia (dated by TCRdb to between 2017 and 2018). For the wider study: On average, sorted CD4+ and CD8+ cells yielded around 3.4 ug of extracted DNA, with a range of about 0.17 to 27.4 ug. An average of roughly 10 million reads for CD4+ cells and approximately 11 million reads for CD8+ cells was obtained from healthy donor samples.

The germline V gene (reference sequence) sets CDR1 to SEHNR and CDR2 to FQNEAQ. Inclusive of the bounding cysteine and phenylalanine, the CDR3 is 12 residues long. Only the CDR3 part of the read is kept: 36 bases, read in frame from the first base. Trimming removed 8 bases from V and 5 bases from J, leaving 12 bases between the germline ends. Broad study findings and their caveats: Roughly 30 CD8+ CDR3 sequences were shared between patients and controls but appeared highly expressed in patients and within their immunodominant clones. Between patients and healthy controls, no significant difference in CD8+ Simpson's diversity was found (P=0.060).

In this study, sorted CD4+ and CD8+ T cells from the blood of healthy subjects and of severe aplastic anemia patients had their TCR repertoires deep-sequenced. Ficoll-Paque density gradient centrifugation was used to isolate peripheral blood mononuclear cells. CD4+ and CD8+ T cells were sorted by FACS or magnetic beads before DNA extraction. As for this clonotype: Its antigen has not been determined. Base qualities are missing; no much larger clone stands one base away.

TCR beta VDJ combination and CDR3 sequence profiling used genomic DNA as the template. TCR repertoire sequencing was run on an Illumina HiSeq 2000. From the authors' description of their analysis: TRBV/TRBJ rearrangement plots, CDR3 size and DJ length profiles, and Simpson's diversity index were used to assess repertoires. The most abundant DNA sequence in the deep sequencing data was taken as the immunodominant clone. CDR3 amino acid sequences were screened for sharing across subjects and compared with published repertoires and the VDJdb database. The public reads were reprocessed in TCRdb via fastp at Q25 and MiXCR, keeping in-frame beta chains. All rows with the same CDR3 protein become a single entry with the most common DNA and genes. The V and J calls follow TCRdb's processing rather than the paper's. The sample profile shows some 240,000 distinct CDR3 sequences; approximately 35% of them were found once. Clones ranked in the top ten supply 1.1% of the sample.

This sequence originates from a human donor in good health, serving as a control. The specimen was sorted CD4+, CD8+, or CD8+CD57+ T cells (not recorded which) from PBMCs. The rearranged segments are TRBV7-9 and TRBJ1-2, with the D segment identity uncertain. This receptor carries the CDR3 CASGQRTYGYTF. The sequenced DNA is TGTGCCAGCGGCCAAAGGACGTATGGCTACACCTTC.